Listed below are T cell receptor beta chains from one sample, sequenced in a study of blood T cell repertoires in COVID-19. TCRdb keeps only in-frame clones here, not all; method: immunoSEQ multiplex PCR. The table records 90,000 to 120,000 clones, around 80% of them present only once. The sample consisted of peripheral blood. Receptors were obtained from a man in his sixties or seventies with acute or convalescent COVID-19. Both conserved end residues are part of each CDR3. D genes are given only for firm matches. A clone size is listed for some rows: how often the clone was seen (once, few, many), or a class if it is expanded.

v_gene: TRBV5-4; j_gene: TRBJ1-1; d_gene: TRBD1; abundance: .; CDR3nt: TGTGCCAGCAACCCCGCCGGGACAGGCGGCTTGGGGTCTGAAGCTTTCTTT; CDR3aa: CASNPAGTGGLGSEAFF
v_gene: TRBV5-1; j_gene: TRBJ1-1; d_gene: .; abundance: .; CDR3nt: TGCGCCAGCCAGCCTCACGGAGACACTGAAGCTTTCTTT; CDR3aa: CASQPHGDTEAFF
v_gene: TRBV3-1/TRBV3-2; j_gene: TRBJ1-1; d_gene: .; abundance: .; CDR3nt: TGTGCCAGCAGCCGACAATACGAAGGACAGATTAACACTGAAGCTTTCTTT; CDR3aa: CASSRQYEGQINTEAFF
v_gene: TRBV7-2; j_gene: TRBJ2-7; d_gene: TRBD2; abundance: .; CDR3nt: TGTGCCAGCACCGTACTAGCGGGGGCTTCCTACGAGCAGTACTTC; CDR3aa: CASTVLAGASYEQYF
v_gene: TRBV19; j_gene: TRBJ2-5; d_gene: .; abundance: .; CDR3nt: TGTGCCAGTAGTAAACGGTGGCAAGAGACCCAGTACTTC; CDR3aa: CASSKRWQETQYF
v_gene: TRBV2; j_gene: TRBJ1-3; d_gene: .; abundance: few; CDR3nt: TGTGCCAGCCGGGACTCCGCTGCAAACACCATATATTTT; CDR3aa: CASRDSAANTIYF
v_gene: TRBV5-1; j_gene: TRBJ2-7; d_gene: TRBD2; abundance: .; CDR3nt: TGCGCCAGCAGCTCAGCGACTAGCGGGGGGGCTAGGGAGCAGTACTTC; CDR3aa: CASSSATSGGAREQYF
v_gene: TRBV6-2/TRBV6-3; j_gene: TRBJ2-5; d_gene: TRBD2; abundance: .; CDR3nt: TGTGCCAGCAGTTACCCCGGACTAGCGGGGGACGAGACCCAGTACTTC; CDR3aa: CASSYPGLAGDETQYF
v_gene: TRBV5-1; j_gene: TRBJ2-1; d_gene: .; abundance: .; CDR3nt: TGCGCCAGCAGCATATCCCGGGACATAACCTACAATGAGCAGTTCTTC; CDR3aa: CASSISRDITYNEQFF
v_gene: TRBV3-1/TRBV3-2; j_gene: TRBJ2-1; d_gene: .; abundance: .; CDR3nt: TGTGCCAGCAGCCAACCCATCGGGGGGCCCTACAATGAGCAGTTCTTC; CDR3aa: CASSQPIGGPYNEQFF
v_gene: TRBV5-1; j_gene: TRBJ2-7; d_gene: TRBD2; abundance: .; CDR3nt: TGCGCCAGCAGCATTAGCGGGGGGGCCTACGAGCAGTACTTC; CDR3aa: CASSISGGAYEQYF
v_gene: TRBV7-9; j_gene: TRBJ1-4; d_gene: TRBD1; abundance: .; CDR3nt: TGTGCCAGCAGCCGACCCCGGACAGGGGATGGGGATGAAAAACTGTTTTTT; CDR3aa: CASSRPRTGDGDEKLFF
v_gene: TRBV2; j_gene: TRBJ1-1; d_gene: .; abundance: .; CDR3nt: TGTGCCAGCAGTGCGGACATGAACACTGAAGCTTTCTTT; CDR3aa: CASSADMNTEAFF
v_gene: TRBV6-5; j_gene: TRBJ2-1; d_gene: .; abundance: .; CDR3nt: TGTGCCAGCAGTTACGGGCAGAGCTCCTACAATGAGCAGTTCTTC; CDR3aa: CASSYGQSSYNEQFF